A single sample gave rise to the 21 T cell receptor beta chains below, sequenced in a study of metastatic and nonmetastatic thyroid tumors. Thyroid surgery was preceded by no treatment in any patient. Using MiXCR, TCRdb re-called clones from the PCR reads. The repertoire consists of around 15,000 clones, with 25% to 30% occurring once and the leading ten covering about 3.7%. Input material: blood. These receptors came from a female donor with papillary thyroid cancer or a benign thyroid nodule (not recorded which). Some clones in this sample may be carry-over from other donors' samples.

In the case of this clone: The CDR3 ends on some other residue instead of the conserved phenylalanine or tryptophan, so this is likely a read error. The DNA is left out, because the CDR3 cannot be placed on it with certainty; the CDR3 is given as TCRdb lists it. This chain uses TRBV2 with TRBJ1-5. The length of the CDR3 is 14 amino acids, counting both ends. The V gene's germline CDR1 is SNHLY and CDR2 FYNNEI. CDR3 loop: CASSSRVLNQPQLI.

This clone is termed medium-sized. As DNA, the CDR3 is TGTGCCAGCAGCCAAGAAGCAGTCGGATTGGGATGGGGATCTTCCGAGCAGTACTTC. It is translated as CASSQEAVGLGWGSSEQYF. The gene calls are TRBV14 and TRBJ2-7, with D hard to call. The V end was cut by 0 bases, the J end by 6 bases, with 27 bases between. From germline, CDR1 is SGHDN and CDR2 FVKESK. The CDR3 is 19 amino acids.

There are a few counts of this clone. The V gene is TRBV4-3, the J gene TRBJ2-7, with TRBD1 identical over 7 bases. V trimming: 4 bases; J trimming: 3 bases; junction bases outside the gene matches: 6. This CDR3 comprises 14 residues. Germline-derived CDR1 and CDR2 are LGHNA and YSLEER. The CDR3 protein is CASSRAGGFYEQYF. The CDR3 bases are TGCGCCAGCAGCCGGGCAGGGGGATTCTACGAGCAGTACTTC.

This clone was picked up a small number of times. Other DNA variants within this sample encode the same CDR3. The V and J genes are TRBV7-9 and TRBJ2-1; weak D call: TRBD1 (6 bases). Trimming pared 5 bases from V and 8 bases from J, leaving 16 bases between. This CDR3 contains 14 residues. CDR1 is SEHNR, CDR2 FQNEAQ, per germline (reference sequence). CDR3 bases: TGTGCCAGCAGCGGGTGGGGGCGTGGGGATGAGCAGTTCTTC. Protein: CASSGWGRGDEQFF.

This clone is termed medium-sized. The V gene is TRBV5-8, the J gene TRBJ2-7, with D tentatively TRBD2 (6 bases). This CDR3 has 14 residues. The germline CDR1 and CDR2 sequences are SGHTS and YDEGEE. Trimming took off 4 bases at V and 3 bases at J, with 14 bases between the two ends. CDR3 sequence reads: CASSPGDFYYEQYF. As DNA, the CDR3 is TGTGCCAGCAGCCCTGGGGACTTTTACTACGAGCAGTACTTC.

This clone was detected ten times or more. A single base separates this from a much larger clone, so it may be a read error. Other DNA sequences of this sample code for an identical CDR3. The rearrangement joins TRBV3-1 to TRBJ1-3, with a tentative D call TRBD1 (6 bases). V was trimmed by 4 bases and J by 3 bases, leaving 13 bases between them. Germline lookup yields CDR1 LGHDT and CDR2 YNNKEL (reference sequence). CDR3 size: 15 residues. The CDR3 nucleotides read TGTGCCAGCAGCCCCCGAGGGGGGTTTGGAAACACCATATATTTT. It codes for CASSPRGGFGNTIYF.

This clone is medium-sized in the sample. V and J are TRBV2 and TRBJ1-2, with TRBD1 matching 8 bases. Germline assignment: CDR1 SNHLY and CDR2 FYNNEI. The CDR3 covers 14 residues. V was clipped by 3 bases and J by 3 bases; unmatched bases: 3. The CDR3 DNA follows: TGTGCCAGCAGTGAGCAGGGGGCGGACTATGGCTACACCTTC. The encoded protein is CASSEQGADYGYTF.

Comments on this clone: The junction departs from the called germline gene at one end, perhaps through a read error. The chain is built from TRBV11-3 and TRBJ1-4, with a possible D match to TRBD1 (6 bases). The germline V gene encodes CDR1 SGHNT and CDR2 YENEEA. This CDR3 spans 15 amino acids. The CDR3 DNA is TGTGCAAGCAGGCCGGGGGGGGGGCTGGGTGAAAAACTGTTTTTT. Its translation: CASRPGGGLGEKLFF.

The chain uses TRBV4-2 and TRBJ1-1, with 7 positions matching TRBD1. V shed 1 base and J 2 bases; nucleotides not matched to a gene: 4. This CDR3 contains 15 residues. Germline V CDR1 and CDR2: LGHNA, YNFKEQ. CDR3 nucleotides: TGTGCCAGCAGCCAAGGGTGGGACAGTAACACTGAAGCTTTCTTT. This codes for CASSQGWDSNTEAFF.

This chain uses TRBV6-2 or TRBV6-3 with TRBJ2-2; TRBD2 is a possible D gene (5 bases). Germline loops: CDR1 MNHEY, CDR2 SVGEGT. V shed 8 bases and J shed 11 bases, with 21 bases lying between them. CDR3 length equals 14 residues. This CDR3 reads CASRKHTNSGELFF. CDR3 in DNA: TGTGCCAGCCGTAAACATACGAACAGCGGTGAGCTGTTTTTT.

This clone was counted many times. J is TRBJ2-3 and V is TRBV5-1, with a weak D call TRBD2 (6 bases). Germline CDR1 reads SGHRS; CDR2 reads YFSETQ. This CDR3 spans 12 amino acids. Trimming pared 0 bases from V and 11 bases from J, leaving 10 bases between. Here the CDR3 DNA reads TGCGCCAGCAGCTTGGGGTTGGAGGGGCAGTATTTT. Protein product: CASSLGLEGQYF.

This clone was observed at least ten times. The V gene is TRBV5-6, the J gene TRBJ2-2, with D unclear. Trimming stripped 2 bases from V and 1 base from J, with 3 bases between. Per germline, CDR1 SGHDT and CDR2 YYEEEE. This CDR3 is built from 13 residues. As DNA, the CDR3 is TGTGCCAGCAGCTTTCAGAACACCGGGGAGCTGTTTTTT. Its protein product is CASSFQNTGELFF.

V usage is TRBV4-2 and J usage is TRBJ2-7; 9 bases are shared with TRBD1. After removal of 8 bases from V and 9 bases from J, the junction contained 14 bases not matched to a gene. Germline V gene sequence: CDR1 LGHNA, CDR2 YNFKEQ. CDR3 length: 14 amino acids. This CDR3 reads CASSAGTGLDVQYF. The CDR3 region has the DNA TGTGCCAGCTCCGCCGGGACAGGGCTTGACGTGCAGTACTTC.

This clone was picked up many times. This sequence joins TRBV7-9 and TRBJ2-1, with 7 nucleotides matching TRBD2. Germline V gives CDR1 SEHNR, CDR2 FQNEAQ (reference sequence). Unmatched junction bases numbered 2, after V lost 1 base and J lost 8 bases. The CDR3 is 13 residues long. Here the CDR3 reads CASSLELAHEQFF. The DNA for the CDR3 is TGTGCCAGCAGCTTAGAACTAGCGCATGAGCAGTTCTTC.

This clone was seen more than once but under ten times. Different DNA sequences within this sample yield the same CDR3. The rearrangement joins TRBV27 to TRBJ1-6; possibly TRBD1 for D (6 bases). V was shortened by 2 bases and J by 10 bases, with 12 bases between the two germline ends. The V gene's germline CDR1 is MNHEY and CDR2 SMNVEV (reference sequence). CDR3 length equals 14 residues. CDR3 residues: CASSLVGADSPLHF. The CDR3 DNA reads TGTGCCAGCAGTTTAGTGGGGGCAGACTCACCCCTCCACTTT.

Judged by abundance, this clone is medium-sized. This chain joins TRBV15 and TRBJ2-3; possibly TRBD2 for D (5 bases). V was trimmed by 3 bases and J by 1 base, leaving 14 bases between them. Germline assignment: CDR1 LNHNV and CDR2 YYDKDF (reference sequence). This CDR3 contains 16 residues. CDR3 sequence: CATSRGEVVGTDTQYF. For the CDR3, the DNA is TGTGCCACCAGCAGGGGAGAGGTAGTTGGCACAGATACGCAGTATTTT.

J is TRBJ2-7 and V is TRBV11-2, with 9 bases aligning to TRBD1. The germline gives CDR1 SGHAT, CDR2 FQNNGV. This CDR3 contains 14 residues. V was clipped by 1 base and J by 4 bases; unmatched bases: 2. The CDR3 DNA reads as TGTGCCAGCAGCTTAGGGACAGGGGCATACGAGCAGTACTTC. Amino acids: CASSLGTGAYEQYF.

Concerning this clone itself: Sequence at one end of the junction differs from germline and may be a read error. This chain links TRBV9 with TRBJ2-4, with 10 bases that match TRBD2. Germline-derived CDR1 and CDR2 are SGDLS and YYNGEE. The CDR3 runs to 17 residues. CDR3 bases: TGTGCCAGCAGCGCCCTCAGCGGGAGGGGAGCCAAAAACATTCCGTACTTC. Amino acid sequence: CASSALSGRGAKNIPYF. Drawing the rest from reference TRBV9 and TRBJ2-4, the complete variable domain is DSGVTQTPKHLITATGQRVTLRCSPRSGDLSVYWYQQSLDQGLQFLIQYYNGEERAKGNILERFSAQQFPDLHSELNLSSLELGDSALYFCASSALSGRGAKNIPYFGAGTRLSVL.

This clone was detected only a few times. One junction end disagrees with the germline gene, perhaps due to a read error. This chain joins TRBV6-6 and TRBJ1-2, with TRBD1 matching over 7 bases. This CDR3 is 14 amino acids long. Germline V gene sequence: CDR1 MNHNY, CDR2 SVGAGI (reference sequence). CDR3 sequence: CAISYQGTAYGYTF. For the CDR3, the DNA is TGTGCCATCAGTTACCAAGGGACAGCCTATGGCTACACCTTC.

Turning to this clone: The junction does not match germline at one end; this may be a read error. The sample contains more than one DNA sequence encoding this CDR3. The CDR3 is CASSQEEERPLNF. The CDR3, as DNA: TGCGCCAGCAGCCAAGAGGAAGAGAGACCTCTGAATTTT. The V gene is TRBV4-3, the J gene TRBJ2-3; no clear D. This CDR3 contains 13 residues. Per germline, CDR1 LGHNA and CDR2 YSLEER.

This clone turned up a few times. The chain combines TRBV19 with TRBJ1-3; D perhaps matches TRBD1 (6 bases). V was pared by 7 bases and J by 2 bases, with 12 bases between. Germline values: CDR1 LNHDA, CDR2 SQIVND (reference sequence). CDR3 size: 14 residues. For the CDR3, the DNA is TGTGCCAGTAATGCAGGGGTGACTGGAAACACCATATATTTT. Translating gives CASNAGVTGNTIYF.